Following are 15 T cell receptor beta chains from one sample sequenced in a study of T cells in women clearing cervical HPV infection. The protocol was immunoSEQ multiplex PCR, while the TCRdb copy is restricted to in-frame clones and leaves out a portion. This repertoire includes 45,000 to 50,000 clones. The sample comprised blood buffy coat. These receptors were collected from a woman between 18 and 75 years old with a cervical HPV16 infection that either progressed to CIN3+ or cleared (not recorded which).

A word on this clone: The read finishes 3 residues shy of the CDR3 end, and the germline J gene is used to complete it. The chain links TRBV7-9 to TRBJ2-7; D is ambiguous. Germline V CDR1 and CDR2: SEHNR, FQNEAQ (reference sequence). Trimming took 2 bases from V and 2 from J, leaving 10 bases between them. The CDR3 is made up of 14 amino acids. The CDR3 protein is CASSLSAMTYEQYF. Partial CDR3 DNA: TGTGCCAGCAGCTTAAGCGCAATGACCTACGAG.

With respect to this clone: Sequencing ends 3 residues short of the CDR3 end; the germline J gene provides the rest. The sample carries other DNA sequences with the same CDR3. The V call is TRBV5-6, the J call TRBJ1-2; possible D gene TRBD1, 5 bases. V lost 0 bases, J lost 6 bases, and 12 bases lay in between. CDR3 length: 14 amino acids. CDR1 and CDR2 (germline): SGHDT, YYEEEE. The sequenced CDR3 bases are TGTGCCAGCAGCTTGGGCCTGGGGGGAAATGGC. As protein: CASSLGLGGNG. The whole CDR3 sequence is CASSLGLGGNGYTF.

As regards this clone: The read comes to an end 3 residues before the CDR3 does, leaving the germline J gene to fill in the end. The chain employs TRBV5-1 and TRBJ1-5; weak D call: TRBD1 (6 bases). V lost 1 base to trimming and J lost 5 bases, with 10 bases between them. The CDR3 totals 14 residues. Germline V gives CDR1 SGHRS, CDR2 YFSETQ. The CDR3 DNA, read in part, is TGCGCCAGCAGCTTGACAGGGCAGGATCAGCCC. It translates to CASSLTGQDQP. The complete CDR3 sequence is CASSLTGQDQPQHF.

CDR3 sequence reads: CASSFDGRAGSYNEQFF. CDR3 DNA, as far as it was read: TGTGCCAGCAGTTTTGACGGTCGCGCGGGGTCCTACAATGAG. The gene calls are TRBV12-3 or TRBV12-4 and TRBJ2-1, with D possibly being TRBD2 (6 bases). The sequenced fragment ends 3 residues before the CDR3 boundary, so the rest is inferred from the germline J gene. Trimming took off 3 bases at V and 1 base at J, with 16 bases between the two ends. The CDR3 length is 17 residues.

Remarks on this clone: The read comes to an end 3 residues before the CDR3 does, leaving the germline J gene to fill in the end. The chain couples TRBV7-9 to TRBJ2-1; 11 positions agree with TRBD1. Trimming cost V 1 base and J 7 bases; bases outside gene matches: 3. The germline V gene has CDR1 SEHNR and CDR2 FQNEAQ (reference sequence). The CDR3 is 15 residues long. The sequenced part of the CDR3 DNA is TGTGCCAGCAGCTTAGGGACAGGGGGCTTGAATGAG. It encodes CASSLGTGGLNE. The full CDR3 reads CASSLGTGGLNEQFF. Looking up the rest from reference TRBV7-9 and TRBJ2-1 gives the full variable domain: DTGVSQNPRHKITKRGQNVTFRCDPISEHNRLYWYRQTLGQGPEFLTYFQNEAQLEKSRLLSDRFSAERPKGSFSTLEIQRTEQGDSAMYLCASSLGTGGLNEQFFGPGTRLTVL.

Comment on this clone: The read ends 3 residues shy of where the CDR3 ends; the end is completed using the germline J gene. The V call is TRBV20-1, the J call TRBJ2-3, with D possibly TRBD2 on 5 matching bases. The CDR3 has 16 amino acids. CDR1 and CDR2 (germline): DFQATT, SNEGSKA (reference sequence). The sequenced part of the CDR3 DNA is TGCAGTGCTAGATCGCGACTGCCTAGCTCTGAAGAGACG. It translates to CSARSRLPSSEET. The whole CDR3 protein reads CSARSRLPSSEETQYF.

Concerning this clone: The read stops 3 residues short of the end of the CDR3; the missing end is completed from the germline J gene. This rearrangement joins TRBV4-2 to TRBJ2-7, with unresolved D. Deletions cut 0 bases from V and 3 bases from J, with 9 bases between. The CDR3 runs 14 residues. Germline assignment: CDR1 LGHNA and CDR2 YNFKEQ. The sequenced CDR3 bases are TGTGCCAGCAGCCAAGAGAGGTCTAGCTACGAG. Translated, it gives CASSQERSSYE. The CDR3 in full is CASSQERSSYEQYF.

The part of the CDR3 DNA that was read is TGTGCCAGCAGTGTGCGACAGGCCTTGAGCACAGATACG. This gives the protein CASSVRQALSTDT. In full, the CDR3 is CASSVRQALSTDTQYF. The rearrangement uses TRBV6-1 and TRBJ2-3; D might be TRBD1 (6 bases). Read data end 3 residues before the CDR3 end; the end is taken from the germline J gene. Trimming left V 4 bases short and J 0 bases short, with 14 bases between. CDR3 length equals 16 residues. Germline CDR1 and CDR2: MNHNS and SASEGT.

About this clone: The CDR3 end lies 3 residues beyond the end of the read and is filled in from the germline J gene. The chain carries TRBV30 and TRBJ2-3, with TRBD2 matching over 11 bases. This CDR3 contains 17 residues. With V trimmed by 3 bases and J by 5 bases, 13 bases remained unmatched. Per the germline V gene, CDR1 is GTSNPN and CDR2 is SVGIG (reference sequence). The CDR3 here is CAWRSRTSGSYQDTQYF. The CDR3 bases that were read are TGTGCCTGGAGGAGCCGGACTAGCGGGTCCTATCAAGATACG.

In regard to this clone: The sequence runs out 3 residues before the end of the CDR3; the remainder is reconstructed from the germline J gene. V and J are TRBV7-2 and TRBJ2-7; D ambiguous. Trimming took 2 bases from V and 3 from J, leaving 2 bases between them. This CDR3 comprises 11 residues. Germline CDR1 SGHTA, CDR2 FQGNSA. CDR3 DNA (partial): TGTGCCAGCAGCTTACTCTACGAG. Translation: CASSLLYE. The full CDR3 is CASSLLYEQYF.

In the case of this clone: Read sequence stops 3 residues before the CDR3 end, and the germline J gene provides the missing end. V and J are TRBV19 and TRBJ2-7; TRBD1 matches 7 bases. Per germline, CDR1 LNHDA and CDR2 SQIVND (reference sequence). After removal of 3 bases from V and 6 bases from J, the junction contained 8 bases not matched to a gene. The CDR3 loop spans 14 amino acids. The part of the CDR3 DNA that was read is TGTGCCAGTAGTATTATTCTTGGGACAGTCGAG. Protein: CASSIILGTVE. The complete CDR3 sequence is CASSIILGTVEQYF.

On this clone itself: With the read ending 3 residues before the CDR3 end, the germline J gene is used to fill in that end. This chain connects TRBV11-3 to TRBJ2-5; TRBD1 is a possible D gene (5 bases). This CDR3 is built from 13 residues. V dropped 1 base and J dropped 4 bases, with 7 bases sitting between them. The germline gives CDR1 SGHNT, CDR2 YENEEA. CDR3 DNA, as far as it was read: TGTGCCAGCAGCTTAGCAGGGCGAGAGACC. Its translation: CASSLAGRET. The whole CDR3 region reads CASSLAGRETQYF.

On this clone itself: The read falls 3 residues short of the CDR3 end, and the missing part is taken from the germline J gene. The chain links TRBV20-1 to TRBJ2-3; 16 nucleotides agree with TRBD2. The length of the CDR3 is 19 residues. The V and J ends lost 6 bases and 0 bases, in that order; junction bases with no gene match: 12. The germline V gene encodes CDR1 DFQATT and CDR2 SNEGSKA (reference sequence). The CDR3 reads CSAPGVGTSGGASTDTQYF. The sequenced part of the CDR3 DNA is TGCAGTGCCCCGGGCGTAGGGACTAGCGGGGGGGCAAGCACAGATACG.

The CDR3 region is CASSPRGDRSEKLFF. Partial CDR3 DNA: TGTGCCAGCAGCCCTCGGGGGGACAGGAGTGAAAAA. The J gene is TRBJ1-4, the V gene TRBV7-3; 8 bases fit TRBD1. The read gets to within 3 residues of the CDR3 end, and the germline J gene fills in the rest. This CDR3 is 15 amino acids long. The trim removed 5 bases at V and 7 bases at J, leaving 9 bases unmatched. Germline CDR1 SGHTA, CDR2 FQGTGA.

A word on this clone: The read falls 3 residues short of the CDR3 end, and the missing part is taken from the germline J gene. J is TRBJ1-2 and V is TRBV20-1, with TRBD1 as a possible D gene (5 bases). The CDR3 spans 13 residues. Germline V CDR1 and CDR2: DFQATT, SNEGSKA (reference sequence). V shed 5 bases and J shed 3 bases, with 13 bases lying between them. The sequenced CDR3 bases are TGCAGTGCTCCATCCTTAGGGGACTATGGC. Translating gives CSAPSLGDYG. The full CDR3 protein reads CSAPSLGDYGYTF.